What follows describes a single T cell receptor beta chain. What it binds is unknown. This entry belongs to a study of cytomegalovirus exposure and HLA in healthy donors. Findings of the study overall: Most TCR sequences were uncommon, yet certain public TCRs appeared in many donors.

V dropped 3 bases and J dropped 0 bases, with 9 bases sitting between them. The CDR3 sequence is 14 residues long. Germline V gives CDR1 SGDLS, CDR2 YYNGEE. The protocol was immunoSEQ multiplex PCR, while the TCRdb copy is restricted to in-frame clones and leaves out a portion. The sample carries roughly 190,000 clones, more than 75% recorded once. This TCR was recovered from a woman between 18 and 29 years old in good health and CMV-seronegative. The chain links TRBV9 to TRBJ1-1; no reliable D call. Sequencing used PBMCs. Here the CDR3 DNA reads TGTGCCAGCAGCGCTGGGGAGGTGAACACTGAAGCTTTCTTT. Its protein product is CASSAGEVNTEAFF.